This T cell receptor beta chain was retrieved from a study of shared clonotypes between healthy human individuals. Study-level information: Used for every donor were three CD4 naive, three CD4 memory, two CD8 naive and one CD8 memory plate. Notes on the study in general: The generation probabilities recorded for non-shared clonotypes fell below those of clonotypes shared by all four donors.

Naive CD4+ cells were CD45RA-selected; the remaining cells were memory. Trimming removed 0 bases at V and 5 bases at J, with 6 bases between. Germline V gives CDR1 SGHRS, CDR2 YFSETQ. CDR3 length: 13 amino acids. This clone showed up many times. The antigen remains undetermined. The same CDR3 can be traced to other DNA sequences in this sample. Study processing details: Junction-only immunoSEQ sequences carried no quality scores, so filtering differed. Repertoires were generated with immunoSEQ multiplex PCR, while TCRdb's copy carries only in-frame clones and drops some. The D gene and trimming were derived from the DNA, and the V and J assignments and clone size from that table. The data contain hundreds of thousands of clones, 74% of them singletons.

Sequenced input: memory CD4+ T cells sorted from blood. As to subset: CD45RA-negative fraction. The receptor was isolated from a woman in her thirties in good health. The chain has TRBV5-1 and TRBJ1-5; D is possibly TRBD1 (5 bases). The CDR3 sequence: CASSLAGDQPQHF. DNA for the CDR3: TGCGCCAGCAGCTTGGCGGGGGATCAGCCCCAGCATTTT. The whole variable domain, filled in from reference TRBV5-1 and TRBJ1-5, reads KAGVTQTPRYLIKTRGQQVTLSCSPISGHRSVSWYQQTPGQGLQFLFEYFSETQRNKGNFPGRFSGRQFSNSRSEMNVSTLELGDSALYLCASSLAGDQPQHFGDGTRLSIL.